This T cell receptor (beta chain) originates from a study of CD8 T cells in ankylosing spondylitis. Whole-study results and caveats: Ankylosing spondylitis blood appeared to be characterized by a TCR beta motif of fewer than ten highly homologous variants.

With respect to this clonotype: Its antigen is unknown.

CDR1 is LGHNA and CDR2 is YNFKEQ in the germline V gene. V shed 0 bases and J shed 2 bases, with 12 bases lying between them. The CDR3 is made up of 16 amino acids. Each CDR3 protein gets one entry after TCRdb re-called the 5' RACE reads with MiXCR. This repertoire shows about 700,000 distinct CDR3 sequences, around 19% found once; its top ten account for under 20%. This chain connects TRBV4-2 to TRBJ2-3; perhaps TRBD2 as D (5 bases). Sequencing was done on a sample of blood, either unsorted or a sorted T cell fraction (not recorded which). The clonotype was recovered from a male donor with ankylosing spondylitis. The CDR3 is CASSQERAGPTDTQYF. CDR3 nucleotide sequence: TGTGCCAGCAGCCAAGAGAGGGCGGGTCCCACAGATACGCAGTATTTT.